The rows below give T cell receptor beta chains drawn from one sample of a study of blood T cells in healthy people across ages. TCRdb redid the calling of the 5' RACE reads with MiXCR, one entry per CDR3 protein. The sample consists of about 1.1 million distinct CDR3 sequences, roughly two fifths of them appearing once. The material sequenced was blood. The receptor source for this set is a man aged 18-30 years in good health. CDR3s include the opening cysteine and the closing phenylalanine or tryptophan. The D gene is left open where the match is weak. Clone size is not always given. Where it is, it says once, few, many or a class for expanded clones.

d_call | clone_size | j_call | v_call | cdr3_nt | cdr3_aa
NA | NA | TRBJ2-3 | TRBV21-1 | TGTGCCAGCAGCAAATGGCACAGCGAGGGACTAGCGGGGGGCACAGATACGCAGTATTTT | CASSKWHSEGLAGGTDTQYF
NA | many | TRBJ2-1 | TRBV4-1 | TGCGCCAGCAGCCAAGATTTCGCAGGATCTTACAATGAGCAGTTCTTC | CASSQDFAGSYNEQFF
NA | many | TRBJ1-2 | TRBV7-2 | TGTGCCAGCAGCTTGTTTTCTTCTGGCTACACCTTC | CASSLFSSGYTF
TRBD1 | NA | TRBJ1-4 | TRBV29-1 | TGCAGCGTTTCTGACAGGGTGAATGAAAAACTGTTTTTT | CSVSDRVNEKLFF
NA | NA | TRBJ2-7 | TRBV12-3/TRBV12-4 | TGTGCCAGCAGTTTAGGGTGGGGCGAGCAGTACTTC | CASSLGWGEQYF
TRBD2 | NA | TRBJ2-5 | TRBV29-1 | TGCAGCGTTGGGGAGGGGCGGGAGACCCAGTACTTC | CSVGEGRETQYF
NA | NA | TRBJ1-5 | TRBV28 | TGTGCCAGCAGTCCCCCGGGGGTCAATCGGCCCCAGCATTTT | CASSPPGVNRPQHF
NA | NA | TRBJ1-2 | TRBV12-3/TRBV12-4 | TGTGCCAGCAGAAACGGGACAAGGGATGGCTACACCTTC | CASRNGTRDGYTF
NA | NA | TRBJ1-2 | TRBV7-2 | TGTGCCAGCAGCCCCCTGGGGGTACATGGCTACACCTTC | CASSPLGVHGYTF
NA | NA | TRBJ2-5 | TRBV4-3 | TGCGCCAGCAGCCAAGATGTAGGGAACCAAGAGACCCAGTACTTC | CASSQDVGNQETQYF
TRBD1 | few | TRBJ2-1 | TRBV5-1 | TGCGCCAGCAGCTCATCAGACAGGGGACGCTACAATGAGCAGTTCTTC | CASSSSDRGRYNEQFF
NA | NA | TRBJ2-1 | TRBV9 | TGTGCCAGCAGCGTGACGGGCCGGGAGCAGTTCTTC | CASSVTGREQFF
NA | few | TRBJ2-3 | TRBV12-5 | TGTGCTAGTACGGGTTGGGATGACACCAGCACAGATACGCAGTATTTT | CASTGWDDTSTDTQYF
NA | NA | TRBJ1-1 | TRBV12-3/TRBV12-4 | TGTGCCAGCAGCTGGACATCTGGCACTGAAGCTTTCTTT | CASSWTSGTEAFF
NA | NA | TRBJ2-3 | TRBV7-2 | TGTGCCAGCAGCCCGACAAATCGGACTCGACTTAAAACGCAGTATTTT | CASSPTNRTRLKTQYF
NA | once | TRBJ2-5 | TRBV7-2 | TGTGCCAGCAGCTCTGACCCGTACCAAGAGACCCAGTACTTC | CASSSDPYQETQYF
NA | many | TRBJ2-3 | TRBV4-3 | TGCGCCAGCAGCCAAGAAGAGGGATGGGATACGCAGTATTTT | CASSQEEGWDTQYF
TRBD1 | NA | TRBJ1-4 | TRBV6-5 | TGTGCCAGCAGTTACCGCCGGACAGGGGATGAAAAACTGTTTTTT | CASSYRRTGDEKLFF
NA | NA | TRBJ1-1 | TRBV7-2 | TGTGCCAGCAGCCCCCCCGGCCTGTACACTGAAGCTTTCTTT | CASSPPGLYTEAFF
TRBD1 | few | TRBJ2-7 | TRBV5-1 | TGCGCCAGCAGCGGGGACAGTCCCTCCTACGAGCAGTACTTC | CASSGDSPSYEQYF
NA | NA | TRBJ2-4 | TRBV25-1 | TGTGCCAGCAGTGCCCCGACAGTAGCCAAAAACATTCAGTACTTC | CASSAPTVAKNIQYF
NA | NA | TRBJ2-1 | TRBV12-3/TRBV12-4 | TGTGCCAGCAGTTTCCCTGGGACCTCCTACAATGAGCAGTTCTTC | CASSFPGTSYNEQFF
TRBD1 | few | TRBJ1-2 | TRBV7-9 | TGTGCCAGCAGCAATGGACAGGTGTACAACTATGGCTACACCTTC | CASSNGQVYNYGYTF
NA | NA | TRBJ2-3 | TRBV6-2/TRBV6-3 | TGTGCCAGCAGTTACTCGACGTTCGGCGCCGATACGCAGTATTTT | CASSYSTFGADTQYF
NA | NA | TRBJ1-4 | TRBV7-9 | TGTGCCAGCAGCTTGCAGTTTAATGAAAAACTGTTTTTT | CASSLQFNEKLFF
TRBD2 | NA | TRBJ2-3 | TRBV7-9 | TGTGCCATCAATCCGGGACTAGCGGGGGGGGGCACAGATACGCAGTATTTT | CAINPGLAGGGTDTQYF
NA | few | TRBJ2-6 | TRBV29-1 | TGCAGCGTCACTAGGACTGGGGCCAACGTCCTGACTTTC | CSVTRTGANVLTF
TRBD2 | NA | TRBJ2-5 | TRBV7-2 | TGTGCCAGCAGCCCCCGGGAGGGTCGACAGACCCAGTACTTC | CASSPREGRQTQYF
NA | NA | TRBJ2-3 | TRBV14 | TGTGCCAGCAGCCCCGGGGGACCCCCAGATACGCAGTATTTT | CASSPGGPPDTQYF
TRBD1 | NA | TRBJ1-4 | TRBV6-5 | TGTGCCAGCAGTTGGGGGACAGGGTCGGAAAAACTGTTTTTT | CASSWGTGSEKLFF
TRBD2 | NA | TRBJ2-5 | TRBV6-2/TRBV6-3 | TGTGCCAGCAGTCAGCGGAGCGGGAAGGCCTACAATGAGCAGTACTTC | CASSQRSGKAYNEQYF
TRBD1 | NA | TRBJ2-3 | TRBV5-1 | TGCGCCAGCACCCGGGACAGGGTTAATTTAGACACGCAGTATTTT | CASTRDRVNLDTQYF
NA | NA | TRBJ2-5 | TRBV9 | TGTGCCAGCAGCGCTCAAGAGTACCAAGAGACCCAGTACTTC | CASSAQEYQETQYF
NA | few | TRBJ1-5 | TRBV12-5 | TGTGCTAGTGGCACCCAAGATAGCAATCAGCCCCAGCATTTT | CASGTQDSNQPQHF
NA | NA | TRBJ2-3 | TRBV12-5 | TGTGCTAGTGGTGTGGGGGTCACAGATACGCAGTATTTT | CASGVGVTDTQYF
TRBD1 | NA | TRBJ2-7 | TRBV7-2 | TGTGCCAGCAGCTTAGACGGGACAGGGCTCTTCGGCGAGCAGTACTTC | CASSLDGTGLFGEQYF
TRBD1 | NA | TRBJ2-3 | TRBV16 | TGTGCCAGCAGCCCTACGGATCGGACAGGGTCGACTAGCACAGATACGCAGTATTTT | CASSPTDRTGSTSTDTQYF
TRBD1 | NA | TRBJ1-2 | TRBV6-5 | TGCGCCAGCAACTCCGGGACAGGGTATAGTGGCTACACCTTC | CASNSGTGYSGYTF
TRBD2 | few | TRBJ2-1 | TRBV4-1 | TGCGCCAGCAGCCAATATCCGGCGGGGGGGTACAATGAGCAGTTCTTC | CASSQYPAGGYNEQFF
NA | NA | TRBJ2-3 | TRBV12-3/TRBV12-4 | TGTGCCAGCAGTCACGCAACAGATACGCAGTATTTT | CASSHATDTQYF
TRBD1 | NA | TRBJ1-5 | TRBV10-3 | TGTGCCATCAGTGAGCCAATGACAGGGTATAGACAGCCCCAGCATTTT | CAISEPMTGYRQPQHF
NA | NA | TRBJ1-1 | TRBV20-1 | TGCAGTGCAATACCTCTTCAGGGTTTCACTGAAGCTTTCTTT | CSAIPLQGFTEAFF
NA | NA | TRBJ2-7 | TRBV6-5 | TGTGCCAGCAGTTACTCGTTTCAGGTTGACGAGCAGTACTTC | CASSYSFQVDEQYF
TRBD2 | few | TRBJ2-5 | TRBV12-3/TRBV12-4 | TGTGCCAGCAGTCAGGGACTAGCGGGGGGGGCGCAACAAGAGACCCAGTACTTC | CASSQGLAGGAQQETQYF
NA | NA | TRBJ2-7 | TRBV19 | TGTGCCAGTAGTATAATCTTTTTGGGGCAACGGAACCAGACCTACGAGCAGTACTTC | CASSIIFLGQRNQTYEQYF
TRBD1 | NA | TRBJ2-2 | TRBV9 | TGTGCCAGCAGCGCCACCGGGACAGGGGGTCCCGGGGAGCTGTTTTTT | CASSATGTGGPGELFF
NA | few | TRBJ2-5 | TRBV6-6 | TGTGCCAGCAGTTACTCTCGGGATTCCGTGACCCAGTACTTC | CASSYSRDSVTQYF
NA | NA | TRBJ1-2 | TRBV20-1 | TGCAGTGCAACAGACAGAAATAACTATGGCTACACCTTC | CSATDRNNYGYTF
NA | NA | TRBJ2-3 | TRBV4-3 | TGCGCCAGCAGCCAACGCCATGGAGTGCCCACAGATACGCAGTATTTT | CASSQRHGVPTDTQYF
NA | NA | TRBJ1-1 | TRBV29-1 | TGCAGCGTTCCCAAAACGGACACTGAAGCTTTCTTT | CSVPKTDTEAFF
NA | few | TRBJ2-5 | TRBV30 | TGTGCCTGGAGACTAGGCCCGGAAGAGACCCAGTACTTC | CAWRLGPEETQYF
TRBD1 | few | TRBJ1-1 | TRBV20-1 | TGCAGTGCCCAAACCCGAGGACAGGTGAACACTGAAGCTTTCTTT | CSAQTRGQVNTEAFF
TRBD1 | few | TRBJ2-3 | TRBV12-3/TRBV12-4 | TGTGCCAGCAGTTTTGAGGCCGACAGGGGCGCTACAGATACGCAGTATTTT | CASSFEADRGATDTQYF